The next 32 T cell receptor beta chains were all read from a single sample in a study of Ad26.COV2.S vaccination and SARS-CoV-2 variants (dated by TCRdb to about 2021). The meaning of the sample's treatment or condition label: roughly 19 received Ad26.COV2.S at low or high dose, single or two shots; 5 received placebo; per-sample allocation not given. For vaccine and placebo recipients, repertoires were sequenced using samples collected on day 63 after the first injection. The library was prepared using the immunoSEQ multiplex PCR assay. The source is immuneACCESS, and TCRdb retained only in-frame sequences with V and J called. Part of the clones is not carried over; for the studies checked, unresolved V genes explain less than half of this, and the remainder is unexplained. This sample lists some 480,000 clones; roughly 87% were detected once. The top ten clones comprise 9.5% to 15% of the sample.

Sequencing was performed on peripheral blood, taken in a trial of Ad26.COV2.S vaccine versus placebo. The receptors derive from a person between 18 and 65 years old who received the Ad26.COV2.S COVID-19 vaccine or a placebo.

The chain combines TRBV4-1 with TRBJ1-4, with 8 bases lining up with TRBD1. Germline V gene sequence: CDR1 MGHRA, CDR2 YSYEKL. The CDR3 totals 18 residues. Germline trimming cut 3 bases from V and 0 bases from J; bases unmatched to any gene: 9. DNA for the CDR3: TGCGCCAGCAGCCACCCCGGACAGGGTTTATCAACTAATGAAAAACTGTTTTTT. It is translated as CASSHPGQGLSTNEKLFF.

V and J are TRBV11-3 and TRBJ2-1; TRBD2 matches at 10 bases. V dropped 4 bases and J dropped 6; count of bases not matched to a gene: 6. Germline V gene sequence: CDR1 SGHNT, CDR2 YENEEA. The CDR3 consists of 15 residues. The CDR3 region has the DNA TGTGCCAGCAGCTCGCGGCTAGCGGGAGTCAATGAGCAGTTCTTC. It codes for CASSSRLAGVNEQFF.

The rearrangement joins TRBV6-5 to TRBJ1-5, with D unresolved. The germline V gene has CDR1 MNHEY and CDR2 SVGAGI. The CDR3 totals 13 residues. Trimming left V 7 bases short and J 1 base short, with 8 bases between. CDR3 in amino acids: CASTGRSNQPQHF. The CDR3 nucleotides are TGTGCCAGCACGGGCCGGAGCAATCAGCCCCAGCATTTT.

V is TRBV29-1 and J is TRBJ1-1; TRBD1 might be the D (5 bases). The CDR3 is 13 residues long. In germline, CDR1 is SQVTM, CDR2 ANQGSEA. V shed 6 bases and J shed 5 bases, with 16 bases lying between them. The CDR3 DNA follows: TGCAGCGTCAAGGGGTCAGACGGAACTGAAGCTTTCTTT. Protein: CSVKGSDGTEAFF.

The chain uses TRBV14 and TRBJ2-1, with 7 bases matching TRBD2. The CDR3 is 16 amino acids. V shed 4 bases, J shed 0 bases, and the junction held 6 bases outside the gene matches. CDR1 is SGHDN, CDR2 FVKESK, per germline. This chain's CDR3 is CASSPWEGSSYNEQFF. Written as DNA, the CDR3 is TGTGCCAGCAGCCCATGGGAGGGTAGCTCCTACAATGAGCAGTTCTTC. Combining the CDR3 with reference TRBV14 and TRBJ2-1 gives the whole variable domain EAGVTQFPSHSVIEKGQTVTLRCDPISGHDNLYWYRRVMGKEIKFLLHFVKESKQDESGMPNNRFLAERTGGTYSTLKVQPAELEDSGVYFCASSPWEGSSYNEQFFGPGTRLTVL.

The chain links TRBV4-2 to TRBJ2-7; TRBD1 aligns across 8 bases. The junction had 9 bases not matched to a gene; V was cut back by 0 bases and J by 5 bases. Germline loops: CDR1 LGHNA, CDR2 YNFKEQ. The CDR3 length is 16 residues. CDR3 in DNA: TGTGCCAGCAGCCAAGATACTGGACAGGGAAATGACGAGCAGTACTTC. It codes for CASSQDTGQGNDEQYF.

The chain is built from TRBV14 and TRBJ2-5; no clear D. The CDR3 spans 14 residues. V was shortened by 2 bases and J by 4 bases, with 11 bases between the two germline ends. Germline loops: CDR1 SGHDN, CDR2 FVKESK. The CDR3 loop is CASSQLGLGETQYF. For the CDR3, the DNA is TGTGCCAGCAGCCAATTAGGGCTTGGAGAGACCCAGTACTTC.

The gene calls are TRBV5-1 and TRBJ1-2, with D tentatively TRBD1 (5 bases). V was clipped by 1 base and J by 4 bases, with 8 bases between them. Germline V gene sequence: CDR1 SGHRS, CDR2 YFSETQ. The CDR3 sequence is 13 residues long. The CDR3 reads CASSLSDSYGYTF. CDR3 sequence (DNA): TGCGCCAGCAGCTTGAGTGACAGCTATGGCTACACCTTC.

The chain joins TRBV4-2 to TRBJ2-3, with TRBD2 identical over 8 bases. The CDR3 extends over 14 amino acids. With V trimmed by 0 bases and J by 15 bases, 11 bases remained unmatched. The V gene's germline CDR1 is LGHNA and CDR2 YNFKEQ. In DNA, the CDR3 is TGTGCCAGCAGCCAAGAAGGAAGCGGGAGCCCCCCTTATTTT. Translation: CASSQEGSGSPPYF.

This clone was seen a single time. The genes are TRBV19 and TRBJ2-7; D call uncertain. Germline lookup yields CDR1 LNHDA and CDR2 SQIVND (reference sequence). The V end was cut by 2 bases, the J end by 0 bases, with 11 bases between. The CDR3 runs 15 residues. The CDR3 reads CASSIKWAPSYEQYF. In DNA, the CDR3 is TGTGCCAGTAGTATAAAGTGGGCCCCCTCCTACGAGCAGTACTTC. Full variable domain (remainder filled in from reference TRBV19 and TRBJ2-7): DGGITQSPKYLFRKEGQNVTLSCEQNLNHDAMYWYRQDPGQGLRLIYYSQIVNDFQKGDIAEGYSVSREKKESFPLTVTSAQKNPTAFYLCASSIKWAPSYEQYFGPGTRLTVT.

The table lists this clone with a count of one. For the CDR3, the DNA is TGTGCCAGCAGTTTAGGAGATACGCAGTATTTT. It encodes CASSLGDTQYF. This sequence joins TRBV27 and TRBJ2-3; D uncertain. With 2 bases removed from V and 5 bases from J, the gap between germline ends came to 2 bases. Germline V lookup: CDR1 MNHEY, CDR2 SMNVEV (reference sequence). The CDR3 has 11 residues.

The V call is TRBV6-1, the J call TRBJ2-7; 8 nucleotides match TRBD2. There are 15 residues in the CDR3. V gave up 2 bases and J gave up 3 bases; unmatched junction bases: 6. CDR1 is MNHNS and CDR2 is SASEGT in the germline V gene. The CDR3 DNA reads as TGTGCCAGCAGTGAATCAATAGCGGGAAGCTACGAGCAGTACTTC. Translating it yields CASSESIAGSYEQYF.

The rearrangement joins TRBV12-3 or TRBV12-4 to TRBJ1-6, with no clear D. The ends were cut back, 5 bases at V and 8 bases at J, with 10 bases in the middle. The CDR3 length is 13 residues. CDR3 amino acids: CASSAYSYSPLHF. CDR3 DNA sequence: TGTGCCAGCAGTGCCTACAGCTATTCACCCCTCCACTTT.

The chain uses TRBV6-2 or TRBV6-3 and TRBJ1-1; D may be TRBD1 (5 bases). Germline V gene sequence: CDR1 MNHEY, CDR2 SVGEGT. The CDR3 length is 13 residues. Trimming shortened V by 5 bases and J by 10 bases, and 17 bases separated the two germline ends. CDR3 DNA: TGTGCCAGCAGTGGTCCAGGGAAGGGCGGAGCTTTCTTT. Amino acids: CASSGPGKGGAFF.

The rearrangement joins TRBV19 to TRBJ2-7; possibly TRBD2 for D (6 bases). Germline assignment: CDR1 LNHDA and CDR2 SQIVND (reference sequence). CDR3 size: 13 residues. V was clipped by 3 bases and J by 3 bases, with 9 bases between them. The CDR3 bases are TGTGCCAGTAGTATCCTTAGCGGCTACGAGCAGTACTTC. Residues: CASSILSGYEQYF.

V and J are TRBV28 and TRBJ1-6; 7 bases are a match to TRBD1. This CDR3 region has 16 residues. Germline loops: CDR1 MDHEN, CDR2 SYDVKM. V lost 5 bases, J lost 12 bases, and 16 bases stayed unmatched. CDR3: CASSLPGRLPGGPLHF. CDR3 nucleotide sequence: TGTGCCAGCAGTCTACCCGGCAGGCTCCCAGGGGGACCCCTCCACTTT.

The rearrangement links TRBV18 to TRBJ2-3; perhaps D is TRBD1 or TRBD2 (5 bases each). CDR3 length: 15 amino acids. Trimming shortened V by 3 bases and J by 0 bases, and 10 bases separated the two germline ends. From germline, CDR1 is KGHSH and CDR2 LQKENI. The CDR3 reads CASSPRDPSTDTQYF. CDR3 in DNA: TGTGCCAGCTCACCTCGGGACCCGAGCACAGATACGCAGTATTTT.

This sequence joins TRBV5-1 and TRBJ2-1; D may correspond to TRBD1 or TRBD2 (5 bases each). Trimming removed 6 bases at V and 4 bases at J, with 14 bases between. Germline V gene sequence: CDR1 SGHRS, CDR2 YFSETQ. This CDR3 contains 14 residues. The CDR3 spells CASTKHGGYNEQFF. DNA for the CDR3: TGCGCCAGCACGAAACATGGGGGATACAATGAGCAGTTCTTC.

V is TRBV5-5 and J is TRBJ1-5; D is unresolved. Trimming pared 4 bases from V and 5 bases from J, leaving 31 bases between. CDR1 and CDR2 (germline): SGHKS, YYEKEE (reference sequence). This CDR3 is built from 20 residues. As DNA, the CDR3 is TGTGCCAGCAGCGGAAGTCAGGACGGAGTCTACTTCGGCGACCATCAGCCCCAGCATTTT. Translating it yields CASSGSQDGVYFGDHQPQHF.

The rearrangement links TRBV6-5 to TRBJ1-2; D possibly corresponds to TRBD1 (5 bases). Trimming removed 6 bases at V and 2 bases at J, with 10 bases between. The germline V gene has CDR1 MNHEY and CDR2 SVGAGI. The length of the CDR3 is 13 residues. The CDR3 protein is CASSPGPNYGYTF. The CDR3 nucleotides are TGTGCCAGCAGCCCGGGACCAAACTATGGCTACACCTTC.

The chain is built from TRBV14 and TRBJ2-1, with 7 bases that match TRBD2. CDR3 length equals 15 residues. Trimming at V came to 4 bases and at J to 4 bases, leaving 7 bases not matched to a gene. Looked up from germline, CDR1 is SGHDN and CDR2 is FVKESK. This CDR3 reads CASSLRTSLYNEQFF. In DNA, the CDR3 is TGTGCCAGCAGCCTCCGGACTAGTCTATACAATGAGCAGTTCTTC.

The rearrangement uses TRBV5-3 and TRBJ2-5; 10 bases align to TRBD2. TRBV5-3 is recorded as an ORF, its role being uncertain. The junction had 18 bases not matched to a gene; V was cut back by 3 bases and J by 4 bases. This CDR3 has 19 residues. This chain's CDR3 is CARSSHRLAGTKLLETQYF. The CDR3 bases are TGTGCCAGAAGCTCTCATAGACTAGCGGGTACAAAACTTTTAGAGACCCAGTACTTC.

The count of this clone is one. This chain links TRBV27 with TRBJ2-1; unclear D gene. CDR3 length: 16 residues. Trimming stripped 5 bases from V and 6 bases from J, with 20 bases between. Looked up from germline, CDR1 is MNHEY and CDR2 is SMNVEV (reference sequence). CDR3 sequence: CASSTMGKPWINEQFF. The DNA of the CDR3 is TGTGCCAGCAGTACAATGGGGAAACCCTGGATCAATGAGCAGTTCTTC.

DNA of the CDR3: TGTGCCAGCAGCGGCGGCGGGAGTTCCAATGAGCAGTTCTTC. This encodes CASSGGGSSNEQFF. The rearrangement links TRBV9 to TRBJ2-1; 7 bases agree with TRBD2. The CDR3 is made up of 14 amino acids. From germline, CDR1 is SGDLS and CDR2 YYNGEE. With 3 bases clipped from V and 6 bases from J, the junction kept 6 bases outside the gene matches.

The CDR3 region has the DNA TGTGCCAGTAGTAACGGCCTACGAGGGAGTGAGCAGTTCTTC. Amino acids: CASSNGLRGSEQFF. V gene TRBV19 combines with J gene TRBJ2-1, with D possibly being TRBD2 (5 bases). CDR1 LNHDA and CDR2 SQIVND come from the germline V gene (reference sequence). This CDR3 spans 14 amino acids. V lost 4 bases and J 9 bases, leaving 16 bases between the germline ends.

This sequence joins TRBV5-1 and TRBJ2-7; 11 positions agree with TRBD2. J was trimmed by 5 bases and V by 4 bases; bases with no gene match: 5. Germline V CDR1 and CDR2: SGHRS, YFSETQ. This CDR3 is 14 amino acids long. The CDR3 here is CASSQLAGANEQYF. The CDR3 region has the DNA TGCGCCAGCAGCCAACTAGCGGGAGCTAACGAGCAGTACTTC.

The CDR3 DNA is TGTGCCAGTAGTATAGGTCAGGTCTACGAGCAGTACTTC. It yields the protein CASSIGQVYEQYF. J is TRBJ2-7 and V is TRBV19, with D hard to call. Germline V lookup: CDR1 LNHDA, CDR2 SQIVND (reference sequence). Deletions cut 1 base from V and 3 bases from J, with 7 bases between. The CDR3 is 13 residues long.

The CDR3 sequence is CASSLRLAAYNEQFF. In nucleotides, the CDR3 is TGTGCCAGCAGTCTCCGACTAGCGGCCTACAATGAGCAGTTCTTC. The J gene is TRBJ2-1, the V gene TRBV27; 9 nucleotides align to TRBD2. The CDR3 runs 15 residues. In germline, CDR1 is MNHEY, CDR2 SMNVEV (reference sequence). V was clipped by 5 bases and J by 2 bases; unmatched bases: 4.

About this clone: At one end the junction does not follow the germline gene, possibly because of a read error. The chain recombines TRBV28 with TRBJ2-2, with D possibly called TRBD1 or TRBD2 (5 bases each). The CDR3 covers 12 residues. Per the germline V gene, CDR1 is MDHEN and CDR2 is SYDVKM. The CDR3 here is CASSNRGGQLFF. The CDR3 region has the DNA TGTGCCAGCAGTAACCGGGGCGGGCAGCTGTTTTTT.

This clone is termed medium-sized. The chain carries TRBV5-1 and TRBJ2-7; perhaps TRBD1 as D (6 bases). Per germline, CDR1 SGHRS and CDR2 YFSETQ. The CDR3 loop spans 13 amino acids. V lost 3 bases and J lost 2, with 9 bases in between. The CDR3 sequence is CASSWDKPYEQYF. CDR3 DNA: TGCGCCAGCAGCTGGGACAAGCCCTACGAGCAGTACTTC.

In the case of this clone: Other DNA sequences within the sample encode an identical CDR3. The chain uses TRBV19 and TRBJ1-1; D remains ambiguous. The CDR3 spans 13 residues. Looked up from germline, CDR1 is LNHDA and CDR2 is SQIVND (reference sequence). Trimming left V 5 bases short and J 5 bases short, with 12 bases between. DNA for the CDR3: TGTGCCAGTAGTCCCGGGTGGGGAACTGAAGCTTTCTTT. This sequence encodes CASSPGWGTEAFF.

The V call is TRBV10-2, the J call TRBJ2-3; D assignment may be TRBD1 or TRBD2 (5 bases each). The CDR3 has 14 residues. Trimming pared 8 bases from V and 1 base from J, leaving 13 bases between. CDR1 and CDR2 (germline): WSHSY, SAAADI. CDR3 residues: CASSKLGGTDTQYF. CDR3 bases: TGCGCCAGCTCCAAACTAGGGGGCACAGATACGCAGTATTTT.